This entry features one T cell receptor beta chain sequence. These data originate in a study of blood T cell repertoires in COVID-19. Overall study context: Specimens from acute and convalescent COVID-19 originated in the United States, Italy and Spain.

Either two negative PCRs, clearance, or symptom resolution qualified Cohort 3 donors as recovered. This CDR3 has 16 residues. The V segment lost 3 bases and the J segment 4 bases; nucleotides outside the gene matches: 12. Germline-derived CDR1 and CDR2 are LGHNA and YNFKEQ. Measured with immunoSEQ multiplex PCR; TCRdb has only the in-frame clones, and not every one. The table lists 160,000 or so clones, about four fifths of them singletons. The V gene is TRBV4-2, the J gene TRBJ2-7; 7 nucleotides line up with TRBD2. Material for sequencing was PBMCs or T cells enriched from blood (not recorded which). The TCR comes from an older woman who had recovered from COVID-19. CDR3 protein: CASSHTIGAGDYEQYF. CDR3 DNA: TGTGCCAGCAGCCACACAATCGGGGCGGGGGATTACGAGCAGTACTTC.